This record concerns one T cell receptor beta chain sequence. The antigen is not known. 13 Jbeta primers and 60 Vbeta primers were used for the PCR. The protocol was immunoSEQ multiplex PCR, while the TCRdb copy is restricted to in-frame clones and leaves out a portion. The sample shows 140,000 or so clones, approximately 70% of them seen only once. The data originate from a study of cytomegalovirus exposure and HLA in healthy donors. Overall study results and limits: Follow-up analysis found HLA locus-dependent TCR association rates, highest for DRB1 and lowest for HLA-C. Researchers catalogued approximately 170 TCR beta chains as cytomegalovirus-associated. Rarity marked most TCR sequences, yet some public TCRs occurred in many donors.

Per germline, CDR1 SGHAT and CDR2 FQNNGV. V shed 5 bases and J 0 bases; nucleotides not matched to a gene: 15. The CDR3 runs to 19 residues. Sequences were obtained from PBMCs. The rearrangement links TRBV11-2 to TRBJ2-1; 8 bases align to TRBD2. This TCR was sampled from a woman in her twenties or thirties in good health and CMV-seronegative. The CDR3: CASSPRAERGGGSYNEQFF. In DNA form, the CDR3 reads TGTGCCAGCAGCCCCCGAGCAGAACGGGGGGGCGGCTCCTACAATGAGCAGTTCTTC.